This TCR beta chain emerged from a study of immune cell composition in non-small cell lung cancer. At the level of the study: Lung adenocarcinoma or squamous carcinoma made up most tumours. Study findings and constraints: Overall clonality, unlike maximal tumour-associated clone frequency, did not predict TIL reactivity. Tumour TCR-beta clonality was not significantly tied to smoking pack-years.

V was pared by 3 bases and J by 1 base, with 6 bases between. The CDR3 covers 13 residues. In germline, CDR1 is PRHDT, CDR2 FYEKMQ (reference sequence). With regard to this clone: Its specificity is not known.

Data came from immunoSEQ multiplex PCR; TCRdb stores just in-frame clones and leaves some out. The sample lists around 6,400 clones; about 90% were seen once. Normal lung was sampled as far from the tumour as possible, at least 3 cm. Template was genomic DNA from frozen, unsorted single-cell suspensions. This clonotype was obtained from a human donor with non-small cell lung cancer. V is TRBV13 and J is TRBJ1-1; D is uncertain. Input material: non-adjacent lung tissue. CDR3 amino acids: CASSFGANTEAFF. As DNA, the CDR3 is TGTGCCAGCAGCTTCGGAGCGAACACTGAAGCTTTCTTT.